This passage covers 19 T cell receptor beta chains from one sample sequenced in a study of Graves' ophthalmopathy and Graves' hyperthyroidism. Amplification from RNA transcripts yielded the TCR beta CDR3 regions. Investigators did first-round RT-PCR with HTBI primers, then second-round multiplex PCR. From the multiplex PCR reads, TCRdb called clonotypes with MiXCR, one entry per CDR3 protein. The table has under 250,000 distinct CDR3 sequences, about 22% seen once. The sample comprised peripheral blood. All receptors come from a woman aged 45-65 years with Graves' ophthalmopathy.

This clonotype has just a few counts. The V gene is TRBV14, the J gene TRBJ1-6; a weak D match, TRBD1 (5 bases). Germline V gives CDR1 SGHDN, CDR2 FVKESK. CDR3 length: 15 residues. V was pared by 1 base and J by 8 bases, with 12 bases between. Here the CDR3 reads CASSQVGRVDSPLHF. In DNA form, the CDR3 reads TGTGCCAGCAGCCAAGTCGGCAGGGTTGATTCACCCCTCCACTTT.

This clonotype was recorded many times. The V and J genes are TRBV27 and TRBJ2-1; weak D call: TRBD1 (6 bases). The CDR3 has 14 amino acids. V lost 5 bases and J 8 bases, leaving 16 bases between the germline ends. Per germline, CDR1 MNHEY and CDR2 SMNVEV (reference sequence). CDR3 sequence: CASSRLGGRDEQFF. DNA for the CDR3: TGTGCCAGCAGTCGGCTAGGGGGTCGCGATGAGCAGTTCTTC.

V is TRBV11-2 and J is TRBJ1-3; the D gene is possibly TRBD1 (6 bases). The CDR3 is 16 residues long. V lost 4 bases and J lost 0, with 13 bases in between. Germline CDR1 is SGHAT and CDR2 is FQNNGV. For the CDR3, the DNA is TGTGCCAGCAGCTCCACAGGGCCAAGCTCTGGAAACACCATATATTTT. Protein sequence: CASSSTGPSSGNTIYF. Filled out from reference TRBV11-2 and TRBJ1-3, the complete variable domain reads EAGVAQSPRYKIIEKRQSVAFWCNPISGHATLYWYQQILGQGPKLLIQFQNNGVVDDSQLPKDRFSAERLKGVDSTLKIQPAKLEDSAVYLCASSSTGPSSGNTIYFGEGSWLTVV.

The genes are TRBV6-1 and TRBJ2-5; 14 bases are shared with TRBD2. This CDR3 is built from 15 residues. V trimming: 4 bases; J trimming: 2 bases; junction bases outside the gene matches: 0. The germline gives CDR1 MNHNS, CDR2 SASEGT. The CDR3 region is CASSGLAGGQETQYF. The CDR3 nucleotides read TGTGCCAGCAGTGGACTAGCGGGGGGGCAAGAGACCCAGTACTTC.

This clonotype was observed at least ten times. V and J are TRBV19 and TRBJ2-7; 11 bases are shared with TRBD2. V lost 2 bases and J lost 5; bases outside the gene matches: 8. Germline CDR1 and CDR2: LNHDA and SQIVND (reference sequence). CDR3 length: 16 residues. The CDR3 region has the DNA TGTGCCAGTAGTATAAAAACTAGCGGGAGTAAGAACGAGCAGTACTTC. It yields the protein CASSIKTSGSKNEQYF.

The chain is built from TRBV3-1 and TRBJ1-2, with TRBD1 as a possible D gene (5 bases). Germline V lookup: CDR1 LGHDT, CDR2 YNNKEL (reference sequence). V gave up 0 bases and J gave up 4 bases, with 12 bases separating them. The CDR3 covers 15 residues. This CDR3 is CASSQDGQGSYGYTF. CDR3 sequence (DNA): TGTGCCAGCAGCCAAGATGGGCAGGGTAGCTATGGCTACACCTTC.

At least ten counts were recorded for this clonotype. V is TRBV5-6 and J is TRBJ2-7, with 10 positions matching TRBD2. This CDR3 has 14 residues. J lost 6 bases, V lost 1 base, and 4 bases had no gene match. Germline V CDR1 and CDR2: SGHDT, YYEEEE. CDR3 region: CASSLLAGVSEQYF. The CDR3 coding sequence is TGTGCCAGCAGCTTGCTAGCGGGAGTCTCCGAGCAGTACTTC.

This clonotype was counted at least ten times. The V and J genes are TRBV10-3 and TRBJ2-5; TRBD1 is a possible D gene (6 bases). CDR3 size: 15 residues. Germline CDR1 and CDR2: ENHRY and SYGVKD. The ends were cut back, 2 bases at V and 4 bases at J, with 14 bases in the middle. The CDR3 DNA is TGTGCCATCAGTGAGGGACTGGAAGGGGGAGAGACCCAGTACTTC. It encodes CAISEGLEGGETQYF.

The chain has TRBV4-1 and TRBJ1-2; 7 bases map to TRBD1. CDR3 length: 15 residues. Losses at the gene ends were 0 bases for V and 4 bases for J; bases not matched to a gene: 5. Germline V gives CDR1 MGHRA, CDR2 YSYEKL. The DNA for the CDR3 is TGCGCCAGCAGCCAAGAAGTCGCAGGGGGCTATGGCTACACCTTC. Translation gives CASSQEVAGGYGYTF.

This clonotype was observed at least ten times. The chain uses TRBV27 and TRBJ2-7; 11 bases match TRBD2. V was clipped by 4 bases and J by 1 base; unmatched bases: 18. The CDR3 extends over 20 amino acids. Germline V gives CDR1 MNHEY, CDR2 SMNVEV (reference sequence). CDR3 nucleotides: TGTGCCAGCAGTTCCAAACCGGGGATCCTAGCGGGAGGACCGTCCTACGAGCAGTACTTC. Amino acid sequence: CASSSKPGILAGGPSYEQYF.

In this sample, this clonotype turned up many times. The CDR3 here is CASSVQMNTEAFF. The CDR3 DNA follows: TGTGCCAGCAGCGTACAGATGAACACTGAAGCTTTCTTT. V usage is TRBV14 and J usage is TRBJ1-1; D is undetermined. Germline CDR1 SGHDN, CDR2 FVKESK. This CDR3 has 13 residues. V lost 5 bases and J 0 bases, leaving 7 bases between the germline ends.

Ten or more counts support this clonotype. The chain carries TRBV7-3 and TRBJ2-7; D uncertain. From germline, CDR1 is SGHTA and CDR2 FQGTGA. V was trimmed by 0 bases and J by 5 bases, leaving 8 bases between them. The CDR3 length is 13 residues. The CDR3 region has the DNA TGTGCCAGCAGCTTAACGTTCAAGAACGAGCAGTACTTC. Its protein is CASSLTFKNEQYF.

This clonotype was recorded many times. The chain couples TRBV4-1 to TRBJ1-3; D might be TRBD1 (6 bases). Trimming shortened V by 3 bases and J by 4 bases, and 10 bases separated the two germline ends. This CDR3 has 14 amino acids. The V gene's germline CDR1 is MGHRA and CDR2 YSYEKL. The DNA for the CDR3 is TGCGCCAGCAGCCACCCGGGGGGCGGAAACACCATATATTTT. As protein: CASSHPGGGNTIYF.

This clonotype appeared many times. The CDR3 sequence is CASSLASQDLYEQYF. CDR3 coding DNA: TGCGCCAGCAGCTTGGCCTCACAGGACCTCTACGAGCAGTACTTC. The rearrangement uses TRBV5-1 and TRBJ2-7, with D possibly TRBD1 on 5 matching bases. Germline loops: CDR1 SGHRS, CDR2 YFSETQ. The CDR3 sequence is 15 residues long. V was pared by 0 bases and J by 3 bases, with 13 bases between.

This clonotype was detected many times. This chain joins TRBV15 and TRBJ2-7; the D gene is possibly TRBD1 (5 bases). In germline, CDR1 is LNHNV, CDR2 YYDKDF (reference sequence). With 2 bases removed from V and 1 base from J, the gap between germline ends came to 6 bases. The CDR3 runs to 13 residues. DNA for the CDR3: TGTGCCACCAGCAGACGACAGTCCTACGAGCAGTACTTC. Amino acids: CATSRRQSYEQYF.

At least ten counts were recorded for this clonotype. This chain joins TRBV6-1 and TRBJ1-2; 7 bases line up with TRBD1. The CDR3 loop spans 14 amino acids. V shed 6 bases and J 7 bases; nucleotides not matched to a gene: 11. The germline CDR1 and CDR2 sequences are MNHNS and SASEGT. CDR3 in amino acids: CASSEPGTVVGYTF. CDR3 DNA: TGTGCCAGCAGCGAACCCGGGACAGTAGTTGGCTACACCTTC.

This clonotype was recorded many times. This rearrangement joins TRBV6-5 to TRBJ2-7; perhaps TRBD2 as D (6 bases). This CDR3 spans 15 amino acids. Trimming took off 4 bases at V and 3 bases at J, with 16 bases between the two ends. Germline CDR1 and CDR2: MNHEY and SVGAGI. The CDR3 bases are TGTGCCAGCAGTTCCGTGGATAGCGGAGACTACGAGCAGTACTTC. This codes for CASSSVDSGDYEQYF.

This clonotype was seen many times. The CDR3 loop reads CASSEGHTEAFF. In DNA form, the CDR3 reads TGTGCCAGCAGTGAAGGCCACACTGAAGCTTTCTTT. The genes are TRBV2 and TRBJ1-1; D remains ambiguous. The ends were cut back, 1 base at V and 3 bases at J, with 3 bases in the middle. Germline CDR1 is SNHLY and CDR2 is FYNNEI. The CDR3 sequence is 12 residues long.

V and J are TRBV30 and TRBJ1-2; D may be TRBD1 (5 bases). Germline V gives CDR1 GTSNPN, CDR2 SVGIG (reference sequence). This CDR3 is built from 13 residues. CDR3 sequence: CAGGSQSHYGYTF. CDR3 nucleotide sequence: TGTGCTGGGGGGAGCCAAAGCCACTATGGCTACACCTTC.